This T cell receptor beta chain was sequenced for a study of spatial heterogeneity in lung cancer. Across the whole study: The donor group consisted of roughly 76 patients who had untreated, early-stage non-small cell lung cancer. Median follow-up for sequenced PBMC samples was roughly 22 months after resection, when such samples existed. Detection consistently captured more beta-chain sequences than alpha-chain sequences.

This clonotype was counted ten times or more. From the 5' RACE reads, TCRdb called clonotypes with MiXCR, one entry per CDR3 protein. Among some 54,000 distinct CDR3 sequences listed, 6% to 8.5% were seen once. This sample's time point: blood at routine non-recurrence follow-up after resection. Sequencing of whole RNA from tumor, nontumor lung or frozen PBMC involved no sorting. Sequences were derived from PBMCs, sampled at follow-up. The clonotype was recovered from a female donor with early-stage non-small cell lung cancer.

CDR3 bases: TGCGCCAGCAGCTTGACCGGCGATCAGCCCCAGCATTTT. Residues: CASSLTGDQPQHF. The chain links TRBV5-1 to TRBJ1-5; D not certain. Trimming left V 1 base short and J 5 bases short, with 7 bases between. The CDR3 is 13 amino acids. Germline-derived CDR1 and CDR2 are SGHRS and YFSETQ.